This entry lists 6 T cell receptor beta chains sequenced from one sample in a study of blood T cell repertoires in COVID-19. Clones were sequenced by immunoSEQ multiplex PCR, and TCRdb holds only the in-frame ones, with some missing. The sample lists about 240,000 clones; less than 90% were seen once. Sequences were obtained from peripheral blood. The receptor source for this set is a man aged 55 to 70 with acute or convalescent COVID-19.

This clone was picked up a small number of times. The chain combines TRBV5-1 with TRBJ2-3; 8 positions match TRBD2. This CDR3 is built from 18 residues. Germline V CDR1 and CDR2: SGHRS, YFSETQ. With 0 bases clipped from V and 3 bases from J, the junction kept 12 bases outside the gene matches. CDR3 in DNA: TGCGCCAGCAGCTTGGCGCGGCCCGACAGCGGGAGTACAGATACGCAGTATTTT. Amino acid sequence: CASSLARPDSGSTDTQYF.

The CDR3 loop reads CASSLAGGLAAYNEQFF. For the CDR3, the DNA is TGTGCCAGCAGCTTAGCTGGTGGACTAGCGGCCTACAATGAGCAGTTCTTC. The genes are TRBV7-9 and TRBJ2-1, with 10 nucleotides matching TRBD2. This CDR3 contains 17 residues. V lost 0 bases, J lost 2 bases, and 4 bases stayed unmatched. CDR1 is SEHNR, CDR2 FQNEAQ, per germline (reference sequence).

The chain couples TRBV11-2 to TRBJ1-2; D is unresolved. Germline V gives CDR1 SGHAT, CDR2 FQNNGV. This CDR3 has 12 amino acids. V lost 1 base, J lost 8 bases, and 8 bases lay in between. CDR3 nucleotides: TGTGCCAGCAGCTTAGGGGCAGAAGGCTACACCTTC. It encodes CASSLGAEGYTF.

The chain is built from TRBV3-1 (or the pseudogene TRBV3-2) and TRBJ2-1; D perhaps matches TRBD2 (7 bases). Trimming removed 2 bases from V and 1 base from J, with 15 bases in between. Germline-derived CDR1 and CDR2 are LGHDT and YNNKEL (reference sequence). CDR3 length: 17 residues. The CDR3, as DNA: TGTGCCAGCAGCCAACGGGGGCGGGAGAAATCCTACAATGAGCAGTTCTTC. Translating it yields CASSQRGREKSYNEQFF.

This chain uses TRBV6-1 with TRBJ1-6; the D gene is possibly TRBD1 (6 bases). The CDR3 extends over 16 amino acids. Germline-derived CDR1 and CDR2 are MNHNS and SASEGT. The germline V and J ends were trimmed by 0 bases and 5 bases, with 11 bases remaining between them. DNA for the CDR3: TGTGCCAGCAGTGAAGCGCGGGGGGGCGATAATTCACCCCTCCACTTT. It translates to CASSEARGGDNSPLHF.

As DNA, the CDR3 is TGTGCCAGCAGCCTTGACAGTAACACTGAAGCTTTCTTT. Amino acids: CASSLDSNTEAFF. The J gene is TRBJ1-1, the V gene TRBV12-3 or TRBV12-4, with D tentatively TRBD1 (5 bases). The CDR3 is 13 residues long. The germline V and J ends were trimmed by 6 bases and 2 bases, with 10 bases remaining between them.